Shown below are 10 T cell receptor beta chains from a single sample sequenced in a study of CD8+CD57+ T cells in acquired aplastic anemia (dated by TCRdb to between 2017 and 2018). Sequencing instrument: Illumina HiSeq 2000. Genomic DNA was used as template for profiling of TCR beta VDJ combinations and CDR3 sequences. TCRdb redid the processing of the public reads, applying fastp at Q25 and MiXCR, and retained in-frame beta chains. Here each entry gathers all rows of one CDR3 protein and keeps the most common genes and DNA. A total of roughly 250,000 distinct CDR3 sequences appear in this sample, approximately 80% of them only once. Roughly two fifths of the sample lies in the top ten. Expansion of CD8+CD57+ cells had been shown by flow cytometry in the patients chosen for sequencing. The source material was sorted CD4+, CD8+, or CD8+CD57+ T cells (not recorded which) from PBMCs. Every receptor here comes from a human donor with aplastic anemia.

The chain combines TRBV12-3 or TRBV12-4 with TRBJ2-7; 7 positions agree with TRBD1. The V segment lost 5 bases and the J segment 1 base; nucleotides outside the gene matches: 17. The CDR3 loop spans 18 amino acids. CDR3 nucleotides: TGTGCCAGCAGTACTCATCCAGACGGGACAGCCCTTTCCTACGAGCAGTACGTC. Amino acids: CASSTHPDGTALSYEQYV.

J is TRBJ2-7 and V is TRBV6-5, with TRBD1 matching over 8 bases. CDR1 and CDR2 from the germline V gene are MNHEY and SVGAGI. The trim removed 10 bases at V and 6 bases at J, leaving 20 bases unmatched. The CDR3 loop spans 16 amino acids. CDR3 sequence (DNA): TGTGCCATCCAGACACCGGGACAGGCGAACCTGGCCGAGCAGTACGTC. Translating gives CAIQTPGQANLAEQYV.

This clonotype has just one count. An end of the junction differs from the germline gene, which may be a read error. Here the CDR3 DNA reads TGTGCCAGCAGCTTAGCGGGTGGACAGGGTCATAATTCTCCCCTCCACTTT. As protein: CASSLAGGQGHNSPLHF. The J gene is TRBJ1-6, the V gene TRBV2, with 8 positions matching TRBD1. This CDR3 is built from 17 residues. The germline gives CDR1 SNHLY, CDR2 FYNNEI.

The chain uses TRBV29-1 and TRBJ1-1, with a weak D call TRBD1 (5 bases). V was clipped by 5 bases and J by 5 bases, with 9 bases between them. From germline, CDR1 is SQVTM and CDR2 ANQGSEA. The CDR3 covers 11 residues. CDR3 sequence: CSVRGWTEAFF. The CDR3 DNA reads as TGCAGCGTTAGGGGTTGGACTGAAGCTTTCTTT.

V usage is TRBV7-6 and J usage is TRBJ2-3; D may be TRBD1 (5 bases). The J call may be wrong; the DNA end is better matched by TRBJ1-6. The CDR3 is 14 amino acids. CDR1 SGHVS and CDR2 FNYEAQ come from the germline V gene. The CDR3 DNA sequence: TGTGCCAGCAGTTCAGCCGGGGGTCATTCACCCCTCCACTTT. Encoded protein: CASSSAGGHSPLHF.

A note on this clonotype: Because it lacks the conserved phenylalanine or tryptophan at the end, this CDR3 is likely a read error. The DNA is omitted, as the CDR3 cannot be located on it reliably, and the CDR3 follows TCRdb's listing. This chain connects TRBV7-9 to TRBJ2-3; no check of the table's D call, TRBD1, against the DNA was made. The CDR3 region is 13 residues in length, termini included. Germline CDR1 SEHNR, CDR2 FQNEAQ (reference sequence). CDR3: CASSQGGGRPPYC.

This clonotype has at least ten counts. The chain recombines TRBV19 with TRBJ2-5, with 9 bases lining up with TRBD2. The junction had 7 bases not matched to a gene; V was cut back by 3 bases and J by 2 bases. CDR1 LNHDA and CDR2 SQIVND come from the germline V gene (reference sequence). The CDR3 is 16 residues long. CDR3 sequence: CASSMGLAGSQETQYF. The CDR3 coding sequence is TGTGCCAGTAGTATGGGGCTAGCGGGATCACAAGAGACCCAGTACTTC.

J is TRBJ2-3 and V is TRBV11-3; TRBD1 might be the D (6 bases). The CDR3 loop spans 13 amino acids. The germline V and J ends were trimmed by 6 bases and 9 bases, with 16 bases remaining between them. The germline V gene has CDR1 SGHNT and CDR2 YENEEA. As DNA, the CDR3 is TGTGCCAGCAGGTACGGTCTCACAGGGACGCAGTATTTT. Residues: CASRYGLTGTQYF.

The J gene is TRBJ2-7, the V gene TRBV11-3, with a possible D match to TRBD1 (7 bases). The germline gives CDR1 SGHNT, CDR2 YENEEA. The CDR3 totals 18 residues. Trimming left V 1 base short and J 1 base short, with 20 bases between. The CDR3 is CASSLAGDGTALSYEQYV. The CDR3 bases are TGTGCCAGCAGCTTAGCGGGAGACGGGACAGCCCTTTCCTACGAGCAGTACGTC.

As for this clonotype: At one of its ends the junction is not consistent with the germline gene, which may arise from a read error. The rearrangement uses TRBV9 and TRBJ1-4, with 11 bases that match TRBD1. This CDR3 contains 12 residues. Germline-derived CDR1 and CDR2 are SGDLS and YYNGEE. The DNA for the CDR3 is TGTGCCAGCGGGACAGGGGGGGAAAAACTGTACTTT. Its protein product is CASGTGGEKLYF.